This is a list of T cell receptor beta chains from one sample in a study of T cell responses to AZD1222 COVID-19 vaccine. Sequenced by immunoSEQ multiplex PCR; TCRdb stores in-frame clones only, minus some. The data contain over 100,000 clones, 88% of them singletons. Here the sequenced sample was peripheral blood, taken on day 0 of AZD1222 vaccination. Receptor source: an adult in good health. CDR3s include the opening cysteine and the closing phenylalanine or tryptophan. A D gene is named only where the DNA matches it firmly. The listing skips clone size in some rows; elsewhere it reads once, few, many or a size class.

v_call	j_call	clone_size	d_call	cdr3_nt	cdr3_aa
TRBV6-5	TRBJ2-7	.	.	TGTGCCAGCAGAGAGAGGGGGGCCCGCTACGAGCAGTACTTC	CASRERGARYEQYF
TRBV5-1	TRBJ2-2	.	TRBD2	TGCGCCAGCAGCGAGTCGACTAGCGGGAGAGCCGGGGAGCTGTTTTTT	CASSESTSGRAGELFF
TRBV6-5	TRBJ2-3	.	.	TGTGCCATCAATTTAGGGGAAGGGAGCACAGATACGCAGTATTTT	CAINLGEGSTDTQYF
TRBV2	TRBJ1-2	few	TRBD1	TGTGCCAGCAGTGGTCAGGGGGCGGAAGGCTACACCTTC	CASSGQGAEGYTF
TRBV12-3/TRBV12-4	TRBJ1-5	.	.	TGTGCCAGCTGCGGGGGAAGCAATCAGCCCCAGCATTTT	CASCGGSNQPQHF
TRBV5-5	TRBJ1-1	.	TRBD1	TGTGCCAGCAGCACGGGACAGTACTATGAAGCTTTCTTT	CASSTGQYYEAFF
TRBV2	TRBJ2-1	.	.	TGTGCCAGCTCGGCGGCCCCCTCCTACAATGAGCAGTTCTTC	CASSAAPSYNEQFF
TRBV7-2	TRBJ1-1	once	TRBD1	TGTGCCAGCAGCTTAGGGTTTCAGGGCGGGACAGCGTCTGAAGCTTTCTTT	CASSLGFQGGTASEAFF
TRBV19	TRBJ2-3	.	TRBD2	TGTGCCAGTAGTATAACTAGAGCGGGGGTTGGGACAGATACGCAGTATTTT	CASSITRAGVGTDTQYF
TRBV7-2	TRBJ2-1	.	TRBD1	TGTGCCAGCAGCTTTTGGGCAGGGGGCATTTTTGGGGATGAGCAGTTCTTC	CASSFWAGGIFGDEQFF
TRBV19	TRBJ1-2	.	.	TGTGCCAGTAGTAAGGGGGTCGGCTACACCTTC	CASSKGVGYTF
TRBV4-2	TRBJ2-7	.	TRBD2	TGTGCCAGCACCCGGACTAGCGGGGGCCGATACGAGCAGTACTTC	CASTRTSGGRYEQYF
TRBV4-1	TRBJ1-6	.	.	TGCGCCAGCAGCCAAGATCGGGCGGCAGAACCCTTTTATAATTCACCCCTCCACTTT	CASSQDRAAEPFYNSPLHF
TRBV19	TRBJ1-2	.	.	TGTGCCAGTAGTATCACTGGGGTCGAGAGCTATGGCTACACCTTC	CASSITGVESYGYTF
TRBV5-1	TRBJ2-7	.	TRBD2	TGCGCCAGCAGTCGGGGGGAGGGCTACGAGCAGTACTTC	CASSRGEGYEQYF
TRBV25-1	TRBJ1-6	.	.	TGTGCCAGCAGTATGGCCCATCCCTCACCCCTCCACTTT	CASSMAHPSPLHF
TRBV25-1	TRBJ1-4	.	TRBD1	TGTGCCAGCAGTGAGGGGACAGGGTGGGCTGAAAAACTGTTTTTT	CASSEGTGWAEKLFF
TRBV11-3	TRBJ2-2	.	.	TGTGCCAGCAGCTTAGATCTCGGTGGGACACCTACCGGGGAGCTGTTTTTT	CASSLDLGGTPTGELFF
TRBV5-4	TRBJ1-1	.	.	TGTGCCAGCAGCACGGGGACGGCGAACACTGAAGCTTTCTTT	CASSTGTANTEAFF
TRBV4-3	TRBJ2-3	.	.	TGCGCCAGCAGCCAAGATACCGGGTACACAGATACGCAGTATTTT	CASSQDTGYTDTQYF
TRBV6-5	TRBJ1-6	.	TRBD1	TGTGCCAGCAGGGTCGGACAGGTTGGTGTGCCCCTCCACTTT	CASRVGQVGVPLHF
TRBV18	TRBJ1-1	.	.	TGTGCCAGCTCACCAAAATCGGATATTAACACTGAAGCTTTCTTT	CASSPKSDINTEAFF
TRBV7-8	TRBJ2-5	.	.	TGTGCCAGCAGCCAAAGGGTGGGCAGGGAGACCCAGTACTTC	CASSQRVGRETQYF
TRBV4-3	TRBJ1-4	.	TRBD1	TGCGCCAGCAGCGGAAGACAGGGGGCGGATGAAAAACTGTTTTTT	CASSGRQGADEKLFF
TRBV7-9	TRBJ2-7	.	.	TGTGCCAGCAGCTTAGATGGTTCCCTCTACGAGCAGTACTTC	CASSLDGSLYEQYF
TRBV23-1	TRBJ1-1	.	TRBD1	TGCGCCAGCAGTCAATCGCCCCCCGGGACAGGGACGGACACTGAAGCTTTCTTT	CASSQSPPGTGTDTEAFF
TRBV11-2	TRBJ1-1	.	TRBD1	TGTGCCAGCAGGACCGGGACAGGGAGTTCATCGGCAGCTTTCTTT	CASRTGTGSSSAAFF
TRBV3-1/TRBV3-2	TRBJ2-2	.	.	TGTGCCAGCAGCCAAGAGGAGGGGGCGACGACCGGGGAGCTGTTTTTT	CASSQEEGATTGELFF
TRBV6-4	TRBJ1-4	.	.	TGTGCCAGCAGTGACGATTACGGGGCCGCTAATGAAAAACTGTTTTTT	CASSDDYGAANEKLFF
TRBV5-4	TRBJ1-1	.	.	TGTGCCAGCAGCCAGGTTATAGGGGGCACTGAAGCTTTCTTT	CASSQVIGGTEAFF
TRBV21-1	TRBJ2-4	.	.	TGTGCCAGCAGCAAATTGCCCCAAAAAAGGGGCCTTCATAAAAACATTCAGTACTTC	CASSKLPQKRGLHKNIQYF
TRBV9	TRBJ1-4	.	.	TGTGCCAGCAGCCCTCTAGGGCTAACTAATGAAAAACTGTTTTTT	CASSPLGLTNEKLFF
TRBV5-4	TRBJ2-1	.	.	TGTGCCAGCAGCCCCCCAGGGGGGGACAATGAGCAGTTCTTC	CASSPPGGDNEQFF
TRBV3-1/TRBV3-2	TRBJ1-1	once	.	TGTGCCACCTCGTCAGGGAACACTGAAGCTTTCTTT	CATSSGNTEAFF
TRBV1	TRBJ2-2	.	.	TGCACCAGCAGCCTTCCTAGCGGGGGTGCCACCGGGGAGCTGTTTTTT	CTSSLPSGGATGELFF
TRBV5-1	TRBJ1-6	.	.	TGCGCCAGCAGTCAAGAGGACGGAGTCCACCGCTCCTATAATTCACCCCTCCACTTT	CASSQEDGVHRSYNSPLHF
TRBV19	TRBJ2-6	.	.	TGTGCCAGTAAGGACAGTTGGACTGGGGCCAACGTCCTGACTTTC	CASKDSWTGANVLTF
TRBV7-3	TRBJ2-3	.	TRBD2	TGTGCCAGCAGCTTACGGGGGGGAGCCGATACGCAGTATTTT	CASSLRGGADTQYF
TRBV4-3	TRBJ2-2	.	TRBD2	TGCGCCAGCAGCCAAGTGGGAGGGGCCGACACCGGGGAGCTGTTTTTT	CASSQVGGADTGELFF
TRBV20-1	TRBJ2-1	.	.	TGCAGTGCTAGAGTCAACAATGAGCAGTTCTTC	CSARVNNEQFF
TRBV7-9	TRBJ1-1	.	.	TGTGCCAGCAGCTTAGCAGGGAACACTGAAGCTTTCTTT	CASSLAGNTEAFF
TRBV15	TRBJ1-2	.	.	TGTGCCACCAGCAGAGAGGGCGGGCAGGGTGACTATGGCTACACCTTC	CATSREGGQGDYGYTF
TRBV7-3	TRBJ1-1	.	TRBD1	TGTGCCAGCAGCTCAATAAATCAGGGGGCGAACACTGAAGCTTTCTTT	CASSSINQGANTEAFF
TRBV5-4	TRBJ2-2	.	TRBD2	TGTGCCAGCAGCCCGGGGACTAGCTCGGGCACCGGGGAGCTGTTTTTT	CASSPGTSSGTGELFF
TRBV6-5	TRBJ1-2	once	.	TGTGCCAGCAGGCCCGACGGGGGATCAGGCTATGGCTACACCTTC	CASRPDGGSGYGYTF
TRBV7-9	TRBJ1-1	.	.	TGTGCCAGCAGCAAGGACACCGAGAAAGCTTTCTTT	CASSKDTEKAFF